The rows below give T cell receptor beta chains drawn from one sample of a study of blood T cell repertoires in COVID-19. Here immunoSEQ multiplex PCR was the method, and the copy in TCRdb shows in-frame clones only, minus some. The table lists roughly 41,000 clones, around 84% of them singletons. Sequencing was done on a sample of peripheral blood. Receptor source: a man aged 55 to 70 with COVID-19, enrolled during active disease. CDR3s include the opening cysteine and the closing phenylalanine or tryptophan. A D gene is named only where the DNA matches it firmly.

J: TRBJ2-1
V: TRBV5-1
D: TRBD1
CDR3: CASSDRQGGIGEQFF

J: TRBJ1-1
V: TRBV7-8
D: -
CDR3: CASSWGRNTEAFF

J: TRBJ1-4
V: TRBV5-6
D: -
CDR3: CASSLLKREKLFF

J: TRBJ1-5
V: TRBV5-4
D: -
CDR3: CASSLGGGRQPQHF

J: TRBJ2-7
V: TRBV12-3/TRBV12-4
D: -
CDR3: CASTAGNYEQYF

J: TRBJ1-6
V: TRBV18
D: TRBD1
CDR3: CASSSLPSTGGGKDSPLHF

J: TRBJ1-1
V: TRBV9
D: -
CDR3: CASGGRNTEAFF

J: TRBJ2-7
V: TRBV3-1/TRBV3-2
D: TRBD2
CDR3: CASSHQTSGRKNEQYF

J: TRBJ2-1
V: TRBV27
D: TRBD2
CDR3: CASSRHGRPDEQFF

J: TRBJ2-7
V: TRBV5-4
D: TRBD2
CDR3: CASSLGQGLAGAAEQYF

J: TRBJ1-5
V: TRBV6-2/TRBV6-3
D: -
CDR3: CASSISGTPYQPQHF

J: TRBJ2-1
V: TRBV7-2
D: TRBD2
CDR3: CASSLGGRGNEQFF

J: TRBJ2-1
V: TRBV29-1
D: -
CDR3: CSVGTSWDNEQFF

J: TRBJ2-2
V: TRBV2
D: -
CDR3: CASSEARGWRADGELFF

J: TRBJ2-1
V: TRBV3-1/TRBV3-2
D: TRBD2
CDR3: CASSHSGAGGPRAYNEQFF

J: TRBJ2-1
V: TRBV6-5
D: TRBD2
CDR3: CASRRDGRWDEQFF

J: TRBJ1-1
V: TRBV30
D: -
CDR3: CAWSQQTTEAFF

J: TRBJ2-7
V: TRBV6-5
D: -
CDR3: CASSSTATYEQYF

J: TRBJ1-6
V: TRBV28
D: TRBD1
CDR3: CASSRQGIFSPLHF

J: TRBJ1-1
V: TRBV11-2
D: TRBD1
CDR3: CASSLEPGQGSFF

J: TRBJ2-2
V: TRBV28
D: TRBD2
CDR3: CASCSGLAAYTGELFF

J: TRBJ1-3
V: TRBV30
D: -
CDR3: CAWQRRGTMGNTIYF

J: TRBJ1-2
V: TRBV28
D: -
CDR3: CASNSQGDGYTF

J: TRBJ1-1
V: TRBV7-2
D: TRBD1
CDR3: CASSFGTANTEAFF

J: TRBJ1-5
V: TRBV28
D: TRBD1
CDR3: CASSGAGGSNQPQHF

J: TRBJ2-7
V: TRBV6-4
D: -
CDR3: CASSDFFSGERLCQYF

J: TRBJ2-1
V: TRBV29-1
D: TRBD1
CDR3: CSVEGTGRNYNEQFF

J: TRBJ2-1
V: TRBV10-2
D: -
CDR3: CASSDYSARFNEQFF

J: TRBJ2-1
V: TRBV7-6
D: -
CDR3: CASSQPSGEQFF

J: TRBJ1-2
V: TRBV7-2
D: -
CDR3: CASSRTGNYGYTF

J: TRBJ2-7
V: TRBV7-6
D: TRBD2
CDR3: CASSLAAGAEQYF

J: TRBJ1-1
V: TRBV7-9
D: -
CDR3: CASSLRMQGWTEAFF

J: TRBJ1-5
V: TRBV28
D: -
CDR3: CASSPRGGRQPQHF

J: TRBJ2-7
V: TRBV5-1
D: TRBD1
CDR3: CASSSTGTGVYEQYF

J: TRBJ2-6
V: TRBV2
D: -
CDR3: CASRQGKGANVLTF

J: TRBJ1-5
V: TRBV19
D: -
CDR3: CASRTTVYSNQPQHF

J: TRBJ2-1
V: TRBV9
D: -
CDR3: CASSVGGNSNEQFF